Listed here are 6 T cell receptor beta chains from one sample, sequenced in a study of CD8 T cells in Susac syndrome (dated by TCRdb to about 2019). The library was made by the immunoSEQ multiplex PCR assay. RNA was extracted using the RNeasy kit, and roughly 0.5 to 1 ug of the RNA was reverse transcribed with random hexamers. The public reads were run again by TCRdb, first through fastp at Q25 and then through MiXCR, and only productive beta chains were kept. Each CDR3 protein gets just one entry, which takes the most common genes and DNA from the rows behind it. The sample records roughly 120,000 distinct CDR3 sequences, about 96% of which are singletons. The ten largest clonotypes hold 0.09% to 0.1% of the sample. The sequencing input was CD4+ T cells from PBMCs. These receptors were collected from a human donor in good health.

The chain couples TRBV6-2 or TRBV6-3 to TRBJ2-6, with D uncertain. The CDR3 is 15 residues long. Per germline, CDR1 MNHEY and CDR2 SVGEGT. The ends were cut back, 6 bases at V and 0 bases at J, with 9 bases in the middle. CDR3 sequence reads: CASSSAPSGANVLTF. DNA of the CDR3: TGTGCCAGCAGCTCCGCGCCCTCTGGGGCCAACGTCCTGACTTTC.

This chain links TRBV19 with TRBJ2-5, with D tentatively TRBD2 (5 bases). V dropped 3 bases and J dropped 5 bases, with 7 bases sitting between them. Germline CDR1 reads LNHDA; CDR2 reads SQIVND (reference sequence). There are 12 residues in the CDR3. Here the CDR3 reads CASSMERETQYF. The CDR3 DNA reads TGTGCCAGTAGTATGGAGCGGGAGACCCAGTACTTC.

This sequence joins TRBV20-1 and TRBJ1-5; D call uncertain. CDR1 and CDR2 from the germline V gene are DFQATT and SNEGSKA (reference sequence). V was clipped by 4 bases and J by 2 bases, with 12 bases between them. The CDR3 runs to 14 residues. Here the CDR3 reads CSAMSGNGNQPQHF. In DNA form, the CDR3 reads TGCAGTGCTATGAGTGGGAATGGCAATCAGCCCCAGCATTTT.

The chain employs TRBV28 and TRBJ2-7; D remains ambiguous. V dropped 2 bases and J dropped 6 bases, with 14 bases sitting between them. CDR3 size: 14 residues. Germline lookup yields CDR1 MDHEN and CDR2 SYDVKM. The DNA of the CDR3 is TGTGCCAGCAGTTTACAGGCTCCGCCCGGCGAGCAGTACTTC. This codes for CASSLQAPPGEQYF.

The chain uses TRBV7-3 and TRBJ2-2; D call uncertain. This CDR3 has 13 residues. Deletions cut 4 bases from V and 6 bases from J, with 9 bases between. Germline-derived CDR1 and CDR2 are SGHTA and FQGTGA. The CDR3 DNA reads as TGTGCCAGCAGCTCGGATCAGGCCGGGGAGCTGTTTTTT. This encodes CASSSDQAGELFF.

V and J are TRBV3-1 and TRBJ2-2, with 8 positions matching TRBD1. The V gene's germline CDR1 is LGHDT and CDR2 YNNKEL (reference sequence). Trimming removed 4 bases from V and 5 bases from J; junction bases left unmatched: 9. The CDR3 loop spans 16 amino acids. CDR3 bases: TGTGCCAGCAGCCCTCGATACAGGGGGAAAACCGGGGAGCTGTTTTTT. Translated: CASSPRYRGKTGELFF.